This TCR beta chain was profiled in a study of blood T cell repertoires in COVID-19. Study overall: Both acute and convalescent COVID-19 samples were obtained from the United States, Italy and Spain. Nucleic acid was either cDNA or gDNA, and it came from T cells, B-cell-depleted T cells, or PBMCs.

In the source study's methods: The authors estimated nucleated cell counts from reference gene primer amplification. The repertoire was sequenced with immunoSEQ multiplex PCR; TCRdb's copy has only in-frame clones and lacks some. That table gives V, J and clone size, and the DNA gave D and trimming. Among under 300,000 clones listed, 84% were seen once. Germline CDR1 and CDR2: SGHTA and FQGNSA. The CDR3 consists of 15 residues. V lost 3 bases and J lost 2, with 14 bases in between. This chain links TRBV7-2 with TRBJ2-7; D not certain. Material: peripheral blood. This TCR came from a woman aged 40 to 55 who had recovered from COVID-19. The DNA for the CDR3 is TGTGCCAGCAGCTTCAAGGCCTTTACTACCTACGAGCAGTACTTC. It encodes CASSFKAFTTYEQYF.